The present entry profiles one TCR beta chain with its context. The antigen is undetermined. This specimen belongs to a study of shared clonotypes between healthy human individuals. Broader study findings: It was the non-shared clonotypes that had lower generation probabilities than clonotypes shared by all four donors.

The data were produced by immunoSEQ multiplex PCR, yet TCRdb's version contains in-frame clones alone and is incomplete. The repertoire holds about 1 million clones, with 65% to 80% as singletons. Per germline, CDR1 SEHNR and CDR2 FQNEAQ (reference sequence). The CDR3 consists of 12 residues. V was clipped by 5 bases and J by 7 bases, with 12 bases between them. This chain joins TRBV7-9 and TRBJ2-7; a weak D match, TRBD1 (6 bases). The clonotype was recovered from a man younger than 35 in good health. Sequencing was carried out using memory CD4+ T cells sorted from blood. Subset of the sample: CD45RA-negative fraction. Here the CDR3 reads CASSRTGKEQYF. CDR3 sequence (DNA): TGTGCCAGCAGCCGTACAGGGAAAGAGCAGTACTTC.